These 3 T cell receptor beta chains originate from one sample sequenced in a study of T-cell reconstitution after alpha-beta-depleted transplantation in children. Library preparation (for TCRbeta) was performed with unique molecular identifiers. TCRdb re-called the PCR reads through MiXCR, storing one row per CDR3 protein. This sample carries about 600,000 distinct CDR3 sequences, more than 20% of them seen once, and the ten largest clones take roughly 13%. Material: PBMCs, mostly from graft donor cells, obtained 360 days after TCRalphabeta/CD19-depleted stem cell transplant. These receptors all stem from a boy under two years old who had a stem cell transplant for acute myeloid leukemia, so the T cells may come from the graft donor.

The J gene is TRBJ2-5, the V gene TRBV13; tentative D call: TRBD2 (7 bases). This CDR3 is 14 amino acids long. Germline assignment: CDR1 PRHDT and CDR2 FYEKMQ (reference sequence). Trimming removed 5 bases at V and 1 base at J, with 11 bases between. CDR3 protein: CASSGGAIQETQYF. CDR3 nucleotides: TGTGCCAGCAGCGGGGGGGCGATCCAAGAGACCCAGTACTTC.

Only a few counts were recorded for this clonotype. This rearrangement joins TRBV12-3 or TRBV12-4 to TRBJ2-1; either TRBD1 or TRBD2 may supply D (5 bases each). The CDR3 totals 15 residues. Trimming stripped 3 bases from V and 5 bases from J, with 14 bases between. Here the CDR3 DNA reads TGTGCCAGCAGTTTGGGGGACCGCTCGAACAATGAGCAGTTCTTC. This encodes CASSLGDRSNNEQFF.

Comments on this clonotype: This may stem from a read error, because a much larger clone lies one nucleotide away. The CDR3 here is CASSYPRGPYNEQFF. Here the CDR3 DNA reads TGTGCCAGCAGTTACCCACGGGGGCCCTACAATGAGCAGTTCTTC. The rearrangement links TRBV6-2 or TRBV6-3 to TRBJ2-1; tentatively, D is TRBD1 or TRBD2 (6 bases each). Germline V gives CDR1 MNHEY, CDR2 SVGEGT. V was cut by 2 bases and J by 2 bases, with 10 bases left in between. CDR3 length: 15 amino acids.